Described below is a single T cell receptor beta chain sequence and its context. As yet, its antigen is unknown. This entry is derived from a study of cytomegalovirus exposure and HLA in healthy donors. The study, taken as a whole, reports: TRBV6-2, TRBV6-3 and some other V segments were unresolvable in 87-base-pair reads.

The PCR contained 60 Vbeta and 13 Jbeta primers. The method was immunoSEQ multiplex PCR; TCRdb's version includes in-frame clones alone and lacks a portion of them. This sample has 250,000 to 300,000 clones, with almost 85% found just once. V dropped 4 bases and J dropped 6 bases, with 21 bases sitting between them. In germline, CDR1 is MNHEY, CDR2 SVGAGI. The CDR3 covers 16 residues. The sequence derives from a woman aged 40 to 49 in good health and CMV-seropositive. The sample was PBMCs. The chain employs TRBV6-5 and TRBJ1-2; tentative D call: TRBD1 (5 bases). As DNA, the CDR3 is TGTGCCAGCAGTTCGAGCGCAGGAGACAGCATCGATGGCTACACCTTC. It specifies CASSSSAGDSIDGYTF.